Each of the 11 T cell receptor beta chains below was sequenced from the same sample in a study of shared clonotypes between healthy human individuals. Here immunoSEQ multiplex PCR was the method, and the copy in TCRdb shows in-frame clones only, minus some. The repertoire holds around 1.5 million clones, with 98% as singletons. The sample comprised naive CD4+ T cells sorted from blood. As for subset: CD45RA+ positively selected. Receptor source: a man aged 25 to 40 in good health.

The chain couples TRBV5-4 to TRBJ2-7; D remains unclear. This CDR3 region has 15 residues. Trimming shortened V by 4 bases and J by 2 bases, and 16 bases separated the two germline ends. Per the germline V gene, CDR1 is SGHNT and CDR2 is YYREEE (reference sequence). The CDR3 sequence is CASSPDGRRPYEQYF. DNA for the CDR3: TGTGCCAGCAGCCCTGACGGAAGAAGACCCTACGAGCAGTACTTC.

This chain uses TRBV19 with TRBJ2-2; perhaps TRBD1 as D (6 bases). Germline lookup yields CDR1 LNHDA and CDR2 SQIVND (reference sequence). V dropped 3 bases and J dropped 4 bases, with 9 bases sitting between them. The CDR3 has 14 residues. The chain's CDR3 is CASSITGITGELFF. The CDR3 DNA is TGTGCCAGTAGTATTACAGGGATCACCGGGGAGCTGTTTTTT. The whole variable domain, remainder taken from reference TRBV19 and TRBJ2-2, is DGGITQSPKYLFRKEGQNVTLSCEQNLNHDAMYWYRQDPGQGLRLIYYSQIVNDFQKGDIAEGYSVSREKKESFPLTVTSAQKNPTAFYLCASSITGITGELFFGEGSRLTVL.

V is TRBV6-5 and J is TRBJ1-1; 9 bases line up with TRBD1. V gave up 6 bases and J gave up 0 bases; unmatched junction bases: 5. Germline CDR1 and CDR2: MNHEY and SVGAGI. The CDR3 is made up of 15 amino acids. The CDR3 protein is CASSGQGTLNTEAFF. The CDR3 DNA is TGTGCCAGCAGCGGACAGGGGACTTTGAACACTGAAGCTTTCTTT.

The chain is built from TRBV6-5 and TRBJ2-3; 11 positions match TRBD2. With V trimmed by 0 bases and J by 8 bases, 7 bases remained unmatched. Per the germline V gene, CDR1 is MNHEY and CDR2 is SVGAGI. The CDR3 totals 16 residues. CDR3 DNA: TGTGCCAGCAGTTACTCCCCGGGACTAGCGGAACCTACGCAGTATTTT. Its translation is CASSYSPGLAEPTQYF.

CDR3 protein: CASSWASGPTYEQYF. The CDR3 nucleotides read TGTGCCAGCAGCTGGGCTAGCGGGCCTACCTACGAGCAGTACTTC. This sequence joins TRBV7-9 and TRBJ2-7; the match to TRBD2 covers 8 bases. This CDR3 is built from 15 residues. Germline V CDR1 and CDR2: SEHNR, FQNEAQ (reference sequence). The ends lost 4 bases at V and 2 bases at J; junction bases unmatched: 7.

The CDR3 region is CASTFLAGVAYEQYF. In DNA, the CDR3 is TGTGCCAGCACCTTTTTAGCGGGGGTGGCCTACGAGCAGTACTTC. The genes are TRBV7-9 and TRBJ2-7; 9 nucleotides line up with TRBD2. Germline V gene data show CDR1 as SEHNR and CDR2 as FQNEAQ (reference sequence). V lost 7 bases to trimming and J lost 2 bases; unmatched junction nucleotides: 9. This CDR3 spans 15 amino acids.

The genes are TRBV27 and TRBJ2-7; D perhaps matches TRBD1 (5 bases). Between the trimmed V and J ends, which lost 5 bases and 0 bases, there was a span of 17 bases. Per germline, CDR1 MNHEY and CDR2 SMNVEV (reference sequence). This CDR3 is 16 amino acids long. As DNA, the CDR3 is TGTGCCAGCAGTCGCCCGCCACAGGATCACTCCTACGAGCAGTACTTC. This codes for CASSRPPQDHSYEQYF.

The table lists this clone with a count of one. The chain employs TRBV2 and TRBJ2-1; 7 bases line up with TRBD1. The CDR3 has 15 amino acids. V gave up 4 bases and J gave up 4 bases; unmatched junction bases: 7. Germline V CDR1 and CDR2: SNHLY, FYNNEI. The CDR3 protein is CASSGGRGSYNEQFF. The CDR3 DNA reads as TGTGCCAGCAGTGGGGGCAGGGGGTCGTACAATGAGCAGTTCTTC.

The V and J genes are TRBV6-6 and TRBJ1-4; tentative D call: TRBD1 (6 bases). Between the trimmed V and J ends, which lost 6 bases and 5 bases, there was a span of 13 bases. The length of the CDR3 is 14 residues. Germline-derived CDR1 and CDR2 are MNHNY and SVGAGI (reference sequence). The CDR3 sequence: CASRATGSNEKLFF. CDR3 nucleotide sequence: TGTGCCAGCAGAGCTACAGGGTCGAATGAAAAACTGTTTTTT.

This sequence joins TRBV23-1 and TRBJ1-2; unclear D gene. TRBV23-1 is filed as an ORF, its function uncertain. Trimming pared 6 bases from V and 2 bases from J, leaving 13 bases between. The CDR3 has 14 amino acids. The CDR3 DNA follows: TGCGCCAGCAGCATCAAACGTTCCAACTATGGCTACACCTTC. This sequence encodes CASSIKRSNYGYTF.

This CDR3 is CSAIDLDEKLFF. CDR3 DNA: TGCAGCGCTATTGACCTTGACGAAAAACTGTTTTTT. V and J are TRBV29-1 and TRBJ1-4; D remains unclear. The germline CDR1 and CDR2 sequences are SQVTM and ANQGSEA. The CDR3 extends over 12 amino acids. The V gene lost 7 bases and the J gene lost 8 bases, with 14 bases spanning the gap.